This T cell receptor (beta chain) came from a study of blood T cell repertoires in COVID-19. For the study at large: The origin of the acute and convalescent COVID-19 samples was the United States, Italy and Spain. PBMCs, B-cell-depleted T cells, or T cells provided the cDNA or gDNA that made up the material.

In the authors' workflow: Amplification from reference gene primers served as the basis for estimated nucleated cell counts. The table came from immunoSEQ multiplex PCR; TCRdb's copy has only in-frame clones and leaves some out. V, J and clone size reflect that table, while D and trimming were determined from the DNA. The data show roughly 100,000 clones, around 90% seen once. The CDR3 covers 17 residues. The source is a woman older than 75 in a cohort sampled during active COVID-19. J is TRBJ1-5 and V is TRBV21-1; TRBD1 was called by the table and not checked on the DNA. TRBV21-1 counts as a pseudogene. Sequencing was carried out using peripheral blood. CDR3 residues: CASSKARQGSSNQPQHF. CDR3 coding DNA: TGTGCCAGCAGCAAAGCCCGACAGGGGTCTAGCAATCAGCCCCAGCATTTT.